The rows below give T cell receptor beta chains drawn from one sample of a study of cytomegalovirus exposure and HLA in healthy donors. Sequenced by immunoSEQ multiplex PCR; TCRdb stores in-frame clones only, minus some. Of some 90,000 clones listed, about 70% are singletons. The sequencing input was PBMCs. The receptors stem from a woman between 65 and 79 years old in good health and CMV-seropositive. The CDR3 runs from the conserved cysteine through the conserved F or W. The order of the fields is CDR3 protein, D gene, CDR3 length, V gene. The D gene is left open where the match is weak.

cdr3_aa: CASSFRGGSGGYSSYEQYF
d_call: TRBD2
cdr3_length: 19
v_call: TRBV28

cdr3_aa: CASSFRQGELNTEAFF
d_call: TRBD1
cdr3_length: 16
v_call: TRBV28

cdr3_aa: CASSGQGASDTQYF
d_call: TRBD1
cdr3_length: 14
v_call: TRBV11-2

cdr3_aa: CASSLGRLAGERSDTQYF
d_call: TRBD2
cdr3_length: 18
v_call: TRBV10-1

cdr3_aa: CASSLVSVGGQGEQYF
d_call: TRBD1
cdr3_length: 16
v_call: TRBV7-6

cdr3_aa: CASSRTASNTEAFF
d_call: .
cdr3_length: 14
v_call: TRBV5-4

cdr3_aa: CASRRTDSQPQHF
d_call: .
cdr3_length: 13
v_call: TRBV10-2

cdr3_aa: CASSLWAGKEYGYTF
d_call: .
cdr3_length: 15
v_call: TRBV27

cdr3_aa: CASSDGYSGNTIYF
d_call: .
cdr3_length: 14
v_call: TRBV28

cdr3_aa: CASSSRGRENSPLHF
d_call: TRBD1
cdr3_length: 15
v_call: TRBV5-1

cdr3_aa: CASSNSRSSIGTGNF
d_call: TRBD1
cdr3_length: 15
v_call: TRBV13

cdr3_aa: CASSLGQNTGELFF
d_call: .
cdr3_length: 14
v_call: TRBV5-1

cdr3_aa: CASSELVPSRPYEQYF
d_call: .
cdr3_length: 16
v_call: TRBV6-1

cdr3_aa: CASSRQVWYEQYF
d_call: .
cdr3_length: 13
v_call: TRBV19

cdr3_aa: CASSPSGAGTHSGNTIYF
d_call: .
cdr3_length: 18
v_call: TRBV11-2

cdr3_aa: CASSHRDTSGNTIYF
d_call: .
cdr3_length: 15
v_call: TRBV6-6

cdr3_aa: CASSLGVAGGSTDTQYF
d_call: TRBD2
cdr3_length: 17
v_call: TRBV9

cdr3_aa: CASSQPGQGLREQYF
d_call: TRBD1
cdr3_length: 15
v_call: TRBV13

cdr3_aa: CASGTQGNEQFF
d_call: .
cdr3_length: 12
v_call: TRBV5-1

cdr3_aa: CASSYRGMRGIATNEKLFF
d_call: TRBD1
cdr3_length: 19
v_call: TRBV28

cdr3_aa: CSVDGGGRSGYGYTF
d_call: .
cdr3_length: 15
v_call: TRBV29-1

cdr3_aa: CASSLEEGGPFGTDTQYF
d_call: TRBD2
cdr3_length: 18
v_call: TRBV5-5

cdr3_aa: CASSSQNTEAFF
d_call: .
cdr3_length: 12
v_call: TRBV5-1

cdr3_aa: CASSQGRGLVIADTQYF
d_call: .
cdr3_length: 17
v_call: TRBV4-2

cdr3_aa: CASSEAGNEQYF
d_call: .
cdr3_length: 12
v_call: TRBV9

cdr3_aa: CASSSQGARNSPLHF
d_call: TRBD1
cdr3_length: 15
v_call: TRBV7-3